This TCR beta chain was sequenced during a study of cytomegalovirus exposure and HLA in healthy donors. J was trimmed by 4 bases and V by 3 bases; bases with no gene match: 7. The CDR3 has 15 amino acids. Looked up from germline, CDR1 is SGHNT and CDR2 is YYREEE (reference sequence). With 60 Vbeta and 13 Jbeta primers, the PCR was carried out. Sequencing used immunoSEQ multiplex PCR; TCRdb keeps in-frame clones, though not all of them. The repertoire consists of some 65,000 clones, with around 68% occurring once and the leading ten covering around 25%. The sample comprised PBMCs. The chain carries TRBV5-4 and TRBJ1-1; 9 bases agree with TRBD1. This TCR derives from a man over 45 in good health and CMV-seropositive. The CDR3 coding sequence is TGTGCCAGCAGCTCGATCAACAGGGGGCCCACTGAAGCTTTCTTT. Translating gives CASSSINRGPTEAFF.